Each of the 28 T cell receptor beta chains below was sequenced from the same sample in a study of T cell responses to AZD1222 COVID-19 vaccine. Profiling relied on immunoSEQ multiplex PCR, and the TCRdb table lists in-frame clones only, not all of them. The sample lists 160,000 or so clones; roughly 90% were seen once. The sample was peripheral blood, taken on day 0 of AZD1222 vaccination. These receptors were obtained from an adult in good health.

The V and J genes are TRBV29-1 and TRBJ1-2; possible D gene TRBD1, 6 bases. CDR1 and CDR2 (germline): SQVTM, ANQGSEA. The length of the CDR3 is 15 residues. The ends were cut back, 3 bases at V and 5 bases at J, with 19 bases in the middle. DNA of the CDR3: TGCAGCGTTGATGGGCGGGGGGCGGCGGAGTATGGCTACACCTTC. Amino acid sequence: CSVDGRGAAEYGYTF.

The V and J genes are TRBV4-1 and TRBJ2-7; weak D call: TRBD1 (6 bases). Trimming took off 4 bases at V and 4 bases at J, with 8 bases between the two ends. The germline V gene has CDR1 MGHRA and CDR2 YSYEKL. The CDR3 totals 12 residues. The CDR3 sequence: CASSPGQYEQYF. The DNA for the CDR3 is TGCGCCAGCAGCCCAGGACAGTACGAGCAGTACTTC.

This clone was observed once. The chain combines TRBV6-5 with TRBJ1-1; no firm D call. The CDR3 length is 14 residues. CDR1 is MNHEY, CDR2 SVGAGI, per germline. The V and J ends lost 8 bases and 1 base respectively, with 14 bases between them. CDR3 nucleotide sequence: TGTGCCAGCGCCCGGTGGACGGAGAACACTGAAGCTTTCTTT. This translates into CASARWTENTEAFF.

The gene calls are TRBV12-5 and TRBJ2-3; 8 positions agree with TRBD1. The germline CDR1 and CDR2 sequences are LGHNT and FRNRAP. V gave up 2 bases and J gave up 5 bases; unmatched junction bases: 9. This CDR3 is built from 16 residues. CDR3 in DNA: TGTGCTAGTGGTTTGAGGGCAGGGGGCTCCGTAGATACGCAGTATTTT. Translated, it gives CASGLRAGGSVDTQYF.

The chain is built from TRBV7-2 and TRBJ2-7, with D hard to call. V was pared by 2 bases and J by 3 bases, with 11 bases between. The germline V gene has CDR1 SGHTA and CDR2 FQGNSA. The CDR3 is made up of 14 amino acids. The CDR3 nucleotides read TGTGCCAGCAGCTTAAATTTGGTGGGCTACGAGCAGTACTTC. It specifies CASSLNLVGYEQYF.

J is TRBJ1-5 and V is TRBV27; TRBD1 is a possible D gene (5 bases). The germline V and J ends were trimmed by 3 bases and 2 bases, with 11 bases remaining between them. Germline V CDR1 and CDR2: MNHEY, SMNVEV (reference sequence). This CDR3 comprises 15 residues. The CDR3, as DNA: TGTGCCAGCAGTTTTTGGGCGGGGGGCAATCAGCCCCAGCATTTT. This sequence encodes CASSFWAGGNQPQHF.

CDR3 DNA: TGTGCCAGCAGCCTGGGCCCGGGGGCGTACGAGCAGTACTTC. The encoded protein is CASSLGPGAYEQYF. This chain joins TRBV11-2 and TRBJ2-7; D is possibly TRBD1 or TRBD2 (6 bases each). Germline V gives CDR1 SGHAT, CDR2 FQNNGV. The CDR3 extends over 14 amino acids. Trimming removed 5 bases from V and 4 bases from J, with 15 bases in between.

The chain joins TRBV28 to TRBJ1-4, with D possibly being TRBD1 (5 bases). Per the germline V gene, CDR1 is MDHEN and CDR2 is SYDVKM. CDR3 length: 15 amino acids. The V end was cut by 2 bases, the J end by 5 bases, with 12 bases between. The DNA for the CDR3 is TGTGCCAGCAGTTTAGGGGCCAAAGGGAATGAAAAACTGTTTTTT. It is translated as CASSLGAKGNEKLFF.

This clone was detected once. This chain connects TRBV6-5 to TRBJ2-5; D is possibly TRBD2 (6 bases). Trimming pared 7 bases from V and 5 bases from J, leaving 17 bases between. CDR3 size: 14 residues. Per the germline V gene, CDR1 is MNHEY and CDR2 is SVGAGI. The CDR3 region is CASTVGGEGETQYF. DNA for the CDR3: TGTGCCAGCACCGTGGGGGGTGAGGGGGAGACCCAGTACTTC.

The chain combines TRBV11-2 with TRBJ2-7; 13 bases map to TRBD2. With 5 bases clipped from V and 0 bases from J, the junction kept 13 bases outside the gene matches. The CDR3 spans 19 residues. CDR1 is SGHAT, CDR2 FQNNGV, per germline. This CDR3 is CASSPTTSGRAPSSYEQYF. DNA for the CDR3: TGTGCCAGCAGCCCTACCACTAGCGGGAGGGCCCCGAGCTCCTACGAGCAGTACTTC.

The chain combines TRBV18 with TRBJ2-2, with D perhaps TRBD1 (6 bases). Trimming took 4 bases from V and 6 from J, leaving 6 bases between them. CDR3 length equals 12 residues. CDR1 KGHSH and CDR2 LQKENI come from the germline V gene. This chain's CDR3 is CASSRQAGELFF. The CDR3 nucleotides are TGTGCCAGCTCACGACAGGCCGGGGAGCTGTTTTTT.

The J gene is TRBJ2-1, the V gene TRBV6-5; 7 bases agree with TRBD1. This CDR3 comprises 15 residues. V was pared by 5 bases and J by 9 bases, with 13 bases of the junction left unmatched. CDR1 and CDR2 (germline): MNHEY, SVGAGI. The CDR3 DNA is TGTGCCAGCAGTCAGCTCGCGGACAGGTTAAGTGAGCAGTTCTTC. Translated: CASSQLADRLSEQFF.

This chain joins TRBV30 and TRBJ1-1, with D unresolved. Germline loops: CDR1 GTSNPN, CDR2 SVGIG (reference sequence). V was clipped by 1 base and J by 5 bases, with 8 bases between them. CDR3 length: 12 amino acids. The CDR3 sequence is CAWSGQTTEAFF. The CDR3 DNA reads as TGTGCCTGGAGTGGCCAGACGACTGAAGCTTTCTTT.

The CDR3 DNA reads TGTGCCAGCAGTAGACAGAGAAACACTGAAGCTTTCTTT. Amino acid sequence: CASSRQRNTEAFF. The chain couples TRBV6-4 to TRBJ1-1; weak D call: TRBD1 (5 bases). The germline V gene encodes CDR1 MRHNA and CDR2 SNTAGT. Trimming cost V 5 bases and J 2 bases, with 9 bases left between them. The CDR3 sequence is 13 residues long.

The chain carries TRBV27 and TRBJ2-7; 11 bases align to TRBD2. The CDR3 runs to 19 residues. Germline V lookup: CDR1 MNHEY, CDR2 SMNVEV (reference sequence). V lost 4 bases and J lost 4; bases outside the gene matches: 18. The CDR3: CASSSRLAGGQPEAYEQYF. The CDR3 nucleotides read TGTGCCAGCAGTTCACGTTTAGCGGGGGGGCAGCCGGAGGCATACGAGCAGTACTTC.

V gene TRBV28 combines with J gene TRBJ1-2; perhaps TRBD1 as D (6 bases). The germline V gene has CDR1 MDHEN and CDR2 SYDVKM. The CDR3 contains 13 residues. Between the trimmed V and J ends, which lost 6 bases and 2 bases, there was a span of 10 bases. CDR3 region: CASRRDTNYGYTF. CDR3 in DNA: TGTGCCAGCAGACGGGACACCAACTATGGCTACACCTTC.

This clone was detected a few times. CDR3 sequence reads: CASSLGQLNSPLHF. In DNA, the CDR3 is TGTGCCAGCAGCTTGGGTCAGCTTAATTCACCCCTCCACTTT. The J gene is TRBJ1-6, the V gene TRBV7-9; no clear D. In germline, CDR1 is SEHNR, CDR2 FQNEAQ (reference sequence). The CDR3 is 14 residues long. V lost 3 bases and J 6 bases, leaving 9 bases between the germline ends. The whole variable domain, filled in from reference TRBV7-9 and TRBJ1-6, reads DTGVSQNPRHKITKRGQNVTFRCDPISEHNRLYWYRQTLGQGPEFLTYFQNEAQLEKSRLLSDRFSAERPKGSFSTLEIQRTEQGDSAMYLCASSLGQLNSPLHFGNGTRLTVT.

As for this clone: The sample carries other DNA sequences with the same CDR3. V and J are TRBV5-4 and TRBJ1-5; no reliable D call. Germline V gene lookup returns CDR1 SGHNT and CDR2 YYREEE (reference sequence). CDR3 length equals 14 residues. Trimming took 0 bases from V and 1 from J, leaving 5 bases between them. In nucleotides, the CDR3 is TGTGCCAGCAGCTTGGATGGGAGCAATCAGCCCCAGCATTTT. This sequence encodes CASSLDGSNQPQHF.

Turning to this clone: Within the sample, other DNA sequences also encode this same CDR3. V is TRBV9 and J is TRBJ2-5; D is unresolved. Per the germline V gene, CDR1 is SGDLS and CDR2 is YYNGEE. The CDR3 has 14 residues. Trimming cost V 0 bases and J 0 bases, with 6 bases left between them. CDR3 region: CASSVGEHQETQYF. In DNA, the CDR3 is TGTGCCAGCAGCGTAGGAGAACACCAAGAGACCCAGTACTTC. Using reference TRBV9 and TRBJ2-5 for the parts outside the CDR3, the full variable domain is DSGVTQTPKHLITATGQRVTLRCSPRSGDLSVYWYQQSLDQGLQFLIQYYNGEERAKGNILERFSAQQFPDLHSELNLSSLELGDSALYFCASSVGEHQETQYFGPGTRLLVL.

By sample fraction, this clone is medium-sized. CDR3 bases: TGTGCCACCAGCACAATGACCGGGACAGGGGGAGAAAAACTGTTTTTT. Amino acids: CATSTMTGTGGEKLFF. V is TRBV15 and J is TRBJ1-4, with 11 positions matching TRBD1. This CDR3 region has 16 residues. V gave up 4 bases and J gave up 8 bases; unmatched junction bases: 9. CDR1 is LNHNV and CDR2 is YYDKDF in the germline V gene (reference sequence).

This clone has just one count. The V call is TRBV10-1, the J call TRBJ2-7; 7 bases align to TRBD1. The CDR3 extends over 17 amino acids. V lost 0 bases to trimming and J lost 4 bases; unmatched junction nucleotides: 12. Germline assignment: CDR1 WNHNN and CDR2 SYGVQD (reference sequence). CDR3 coding DNA: TGCGCCAGCAGTGAGTCTAGGAGAGGGACAGACTCTTACGAGCAGTACTTC. It specifies CASSESRRGTDSYEQYF.

This chain connects TRBV5-6 to TRBJ2-1, with D perhaps matching TRBD2 (6 bases). The CDR3 totals 12 residues. Germline lookup yields CDR1 SGHDT and CDR2 YYEEEE. Trimming took off 0 bases at V and 12 bases at J, with 10 bases between the two ends. The CDR3 DNA sequence: TGTGCCAGCAGCTTGGGAACAGCGGGGCAGTTCTTC. Translation: CASSLGTAGQFF.

The rearrangement uses TRBV4-2 and TRBJ2-7; D gene unclear. The germline CDR1 and CDR2 sequences are LGHNA and YNFKEQ. The CDR3 has 13 residues. V lost 1 base, J lost 1 base, and 5 bases lay in between. This chain's CDR3 is CASSQGSSYEQYF. The CDR3 coding sequence is TGTGCCAGCAGCCAAGGGAGTTCCTACGAGCAGTACTTC.

The chain couples TRBV4-2 to TRBJ1-2; D is unresolved. This CDR3 comprises 17 residues. V was pared by 4 bases and J by 0 bases, with 18 bases between. Germline V lookup: CDR1 LGHNA, CDR2 YNFKEQ. CDR3 amino acids: CASSPHLGRQTNYGYTF. The CDR3 nucleotides read TGTGCCAGCAGCCCCCACCTAGGCAGGCAAACTAACTATGGCTACACCTTC.

This clone was counted only a few times. The chain couples TRBV5-1 to TRBJ2-5; D is tentatively TRBD1 or TRBD2 (5 bases each). Germline V gene data show CDR1 as SGHRS and CDR2 as YFSETQ. V was pared by 4 bases and J by 1 base, with 14 bases between. The CDR3 extends over 15 amino acids. The DNA for the CDR3 is TGCGCCAGCAGCCCGGGACGGAGTCTCCAAGAGACCCAGTACTTC. Translating it yields CASSPGRSLQETQYF.

The rearrangement links TRBV15 to TRBJ1-5; no clear D gene. Germline CDR1 reads LNHNV; CDR2 reads YYDKDF (reference sequence). Trimming removed 0 bases from V and 0 bases from J, with 6 bases in between. There are 15 residues in the CDR3. The CDR3 here is CATSRDTGSNQPQHF. The CDR3 nucleotides read TGTGCCACCAGCAGAGATACGGGTAGCAATCAGCCCCAGCATTTT. Full variable domain (missing parts from reference TRBV15 and TRBJ1-5): DAMVIQNPRYQVTQFGKPVTLSCSQTLNHNVMYWYQQKSSQAPKLLFHYYDKDFNNEADTPDNFQSRRPNTSFCFLDIRSPGLGDTAMYLCATSRDTGSNQPQHFGDGTRLSIL.

V and J are TRBV7-8 and TRBJ2-3, with unresolved D. Trimming shortened V by 2 bases and J by 0 bases, and 15 bases separated the two germline ends. The CDR3 sequence is 17 residues long. The V gene's germline CDR1 is SGHVS and CDR2 FQNEAQ. Written as DNA, the CDR3 is TGTGCCAGCAGCTTATTTCCCCAGACCCCTAGCACAGATACGCAGTATTTT. Translating it yields CASSLFPQTPSTDTQYF.

This chain joins TRBV25-1 and TRBJ2-2; D is uncertain. The CDR3 loop spans 13 amino acids. The germline gives CDR1 MGHDK, CDR2 SYGVNS. Trimming shortened V by 3 bases and J by 7 bases, and 9 bases separated the two germline ends. CDR3 DNA: TGTGCCAGCAGTGAGAGAACGGACGGGGAGCTGTTTTTT. It is translated as CASSERTDGELFF.